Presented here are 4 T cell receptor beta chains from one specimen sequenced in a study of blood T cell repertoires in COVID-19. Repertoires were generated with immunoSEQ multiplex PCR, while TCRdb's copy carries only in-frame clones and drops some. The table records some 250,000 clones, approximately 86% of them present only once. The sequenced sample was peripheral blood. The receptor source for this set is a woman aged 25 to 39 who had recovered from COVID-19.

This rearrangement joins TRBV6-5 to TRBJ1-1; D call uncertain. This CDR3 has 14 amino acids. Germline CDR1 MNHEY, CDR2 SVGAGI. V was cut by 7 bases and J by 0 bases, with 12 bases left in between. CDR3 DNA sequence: TGTGCCAGCATTCCGGGATACATGAACACTGAAGCTTTCTTT. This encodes CASIPGYMNTEAFF.

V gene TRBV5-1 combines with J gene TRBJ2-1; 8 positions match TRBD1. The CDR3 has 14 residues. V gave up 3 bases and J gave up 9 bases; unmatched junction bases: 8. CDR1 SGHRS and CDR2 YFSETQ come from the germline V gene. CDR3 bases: TGCGCCAGCAGCTGGGCCCAGGGGGCCGTTGAGCAGTTCTTC. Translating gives CASSWAQGAVEQFF.

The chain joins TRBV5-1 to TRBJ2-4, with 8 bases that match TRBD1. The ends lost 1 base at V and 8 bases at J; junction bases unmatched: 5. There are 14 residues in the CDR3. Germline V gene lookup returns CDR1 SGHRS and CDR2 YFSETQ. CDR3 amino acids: CASSLWQGADIQYF. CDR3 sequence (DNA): TGCGCCAGCAGCTTGTGGCAGGGGGCCGACATTCAGTACTTC.

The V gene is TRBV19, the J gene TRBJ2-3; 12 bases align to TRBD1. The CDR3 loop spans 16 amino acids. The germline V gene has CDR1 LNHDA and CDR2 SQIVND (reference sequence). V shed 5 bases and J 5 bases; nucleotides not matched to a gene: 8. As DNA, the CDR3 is TGTGCCAGTAGTTACCTGGGACAGGGGGCAGGAGATACGCAGTATTTT. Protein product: CASSYLGQGAGDTQYF.